Listed below are T cell receptor beta chains from one sample, sequenced in a study of glioma-infiltrating T cells. TCRdb analysed the multiplex PCR reads with MiXCR anew, one entry per CDR3 protein. The table lists approximately 17,000 distinct CDR3 sequences, 55% to 70% of them singletons. The sequencing input was glioma tissue, nonneoplastic brain tissue, or PBMCs (not recorded which). The receptors here all came from a human donor with low-grade glioma or glioblastoma, undergoing nonglioma brain surgery, or in good health (not recorded which). The conserved cysteine and the conserved F or W are not part of the CDR3 here.

j_call | v_call | cdr3_aa
TRBJ2-7 | TRBV20-1 | SAREDWTGTYEQY
TRBJ2-5 | TRBV24-1 | ATSDRMRAQETQY
TRBJ2-3 | TRBV6-5 | ASSPWDSPSDTQY
TRBJ2-3 | TRBV18 | ASSPGQSDTQY
TRBJ2-7 | TRBV20-1 | SVGRPYEQY
TRBJ2-1 | TRBV6-1 | ASSWSSTGNEQF
TRBJ2-1 | TRBV6-1 | ASSHNRVDEQF
TRBJ2-4 | TRBV24-1 | ATSDRTGGNIQY
TRBJ1-1 | TRBV6-5 | ASSWSGNTEAF
TRBJ2-7 | TRBV18 | ASSPTNDSPFSYEQY
TRBJ2-7 | TRBV4-1 | ASSGRLNYEQY
TRBJ1-5 | TRBV18 | ASSPQREDNQPQH
TRBJ2-5 | TRBV2 | ASGSSQETQY
TRBJ2-7 | TRBV6-2/TRBV6-3 | ASSALGEQY
TRBJ2-1 | TRBV19 | ASSRGSLHEQF
TRBJ2-5 | TRBV28 | ASSNSGVETQY
TRBJ1-1 | TRBV20-1 | SAGQGWMTEAF
TRBJ1-5 | TRBV25-1 | ASSQGGNQPQH
TRBJ2-7 | TRBV6-1 | ASSHRGSYEQY
TRBJ1-1 | TRBV28 | ASSLNRGRTEAF
TRBJ2-7 | TRBV4-2 | ASSQPPGQGTYEQY
TRBJ2-7 | TRBV20-1 | SARGILSYEQY
TRBJ2-7 | TRBV6-9 | ASSYGLAGGYEQY
TRBJ2-3 | TRBV6-1 | ASSSGTGGGNTQY
TRBJ1-2 | TRBV29-1 | SVVWGQGSSGGYT
TRBJ1-3 | TRBV28 | ASSLPRRGDGNTIY
TRBJ2-5 | TRBV20-1 | SARDPSGSQETQY
TRBJ1-1 | TRBV3-1 | ASSPRQNTEAF
TRBJ1-1 | TRBV6-1 | ATRRSLNRLNTEAF
TRBJ1-5 | TRBV6-2/TRBV6-3 | ASRATQEPQH
TRBJ2-7 | TRBV27 | ASGLAGVYEQY
TRBJ1-2 | TRBV29-1 | SVGGQGSYNYGYT
TRBJ1-5 | TRBV18 | ASRRGVQRQPQH
TRBJ1-1 | TRBV20-1 | SATGTANTEAF
TRBJ2-7 | TRBV20-1 | SGTTGRESYEQY
TRBJ2-7 | TRBV6-2/TRBV6-3 | SSPGGSYEQY
TRBJ2-3 | TRBV2 | ASRNLDRGRGDTQY
TRBJ1-6 | TRBV28 | ASSLYTNNSPLH
TRBJ1-3 | TRBV10-2 | ASSEDRAYSGNTIY
TRBJ2-1 | TRBV27 | ASSMTGVGYNEQF
TRBJ2-5 | TRBV5-1 | AGSFDRVKETQY
TRBJ1-1 | TRBV20-1 | SATRANTEAF
TRBJ1-5 | TRBV27 | ASSLSPFSGPNQPQH
TRBJ1-1 | TRBV4-1 | ASSQIDRALNTEAF
TRBJ1-5 | TRBV28 | ASSLAGQPQH
TRBJ2-1 | TRBV20-1 | SARQGNYNEQF
TRBJ2-5 | TRBV10-1 | ASNPKKTQY
TRBJ1-2 | TRBV30 | AWTDAGAGYT
TRBJ2-7 | TRBV7-6 | ASSFRDFYEQY
TRBJ2-7 | TRBV28 | ASSYPPRDEQY
TRBJ2-1 | TRBV30 | AWRRSSYNEQF
TRBJ1-4 | TRBV7-2 | ASSLTLGPAGLNEKLF
TRBJ1-2 | TRBV6-6 | ASSLADRGVLRGYT
TRBJ1-2 | TRBV28 | ASSLSGDRRLSGYT
TRBJ1-6 | TRBV27 | ASSASRDRGFYNSPLH
TRBJ2-3 | TRBV6-6 | ASSYRGTGTSGRAQY
TRBJ1-2 | TRBV6-4 | ASVDYGRSNYGYT
TRBJ2-7 | TRBV2 | ASSETTFEQY